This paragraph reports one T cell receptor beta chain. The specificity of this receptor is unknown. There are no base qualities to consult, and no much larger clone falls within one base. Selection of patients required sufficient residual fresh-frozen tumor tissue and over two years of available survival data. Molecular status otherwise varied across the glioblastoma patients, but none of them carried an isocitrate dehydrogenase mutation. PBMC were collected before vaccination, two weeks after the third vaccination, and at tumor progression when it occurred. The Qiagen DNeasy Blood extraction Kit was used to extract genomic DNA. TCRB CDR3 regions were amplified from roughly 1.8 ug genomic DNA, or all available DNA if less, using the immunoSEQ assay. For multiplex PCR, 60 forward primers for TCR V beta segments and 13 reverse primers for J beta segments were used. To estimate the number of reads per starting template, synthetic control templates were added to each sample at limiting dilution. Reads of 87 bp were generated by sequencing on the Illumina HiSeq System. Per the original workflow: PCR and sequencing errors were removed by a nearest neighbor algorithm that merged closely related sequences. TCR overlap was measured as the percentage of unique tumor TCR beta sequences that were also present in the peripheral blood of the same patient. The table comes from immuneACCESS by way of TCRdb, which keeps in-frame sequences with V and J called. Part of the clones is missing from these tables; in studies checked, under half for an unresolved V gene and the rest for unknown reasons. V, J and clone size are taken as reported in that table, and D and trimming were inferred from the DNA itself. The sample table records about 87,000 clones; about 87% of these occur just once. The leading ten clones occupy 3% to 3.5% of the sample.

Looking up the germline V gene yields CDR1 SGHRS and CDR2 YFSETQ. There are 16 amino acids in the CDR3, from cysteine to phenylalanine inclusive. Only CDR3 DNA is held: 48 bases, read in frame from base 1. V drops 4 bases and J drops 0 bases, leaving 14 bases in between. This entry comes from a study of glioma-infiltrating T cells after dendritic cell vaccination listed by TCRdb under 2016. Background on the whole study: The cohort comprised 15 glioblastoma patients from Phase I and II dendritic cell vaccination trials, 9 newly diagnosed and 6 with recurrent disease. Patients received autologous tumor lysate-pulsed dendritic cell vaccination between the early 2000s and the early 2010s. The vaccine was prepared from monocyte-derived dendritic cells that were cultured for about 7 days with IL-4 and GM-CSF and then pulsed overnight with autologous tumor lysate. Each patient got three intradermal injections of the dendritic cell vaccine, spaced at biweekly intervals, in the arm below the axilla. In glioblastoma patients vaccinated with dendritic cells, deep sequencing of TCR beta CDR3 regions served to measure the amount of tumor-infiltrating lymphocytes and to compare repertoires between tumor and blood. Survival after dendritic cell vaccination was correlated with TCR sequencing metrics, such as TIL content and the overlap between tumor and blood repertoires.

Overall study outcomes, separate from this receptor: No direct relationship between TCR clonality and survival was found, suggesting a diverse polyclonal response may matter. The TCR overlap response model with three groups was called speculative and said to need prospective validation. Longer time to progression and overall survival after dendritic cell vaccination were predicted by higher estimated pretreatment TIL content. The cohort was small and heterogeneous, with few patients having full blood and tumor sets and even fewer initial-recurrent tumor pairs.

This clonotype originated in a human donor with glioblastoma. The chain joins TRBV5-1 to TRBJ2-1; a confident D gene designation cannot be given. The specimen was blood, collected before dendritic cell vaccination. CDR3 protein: CASSRWQATSYNEQFF. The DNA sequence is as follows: TGCGCCAGCAGCAGGTGGCAGGCTACCTCCTACAATGAGCAGTTCTTC. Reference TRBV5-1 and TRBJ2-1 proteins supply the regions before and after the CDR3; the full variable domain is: KAGVTQTPRYLIKTRGQQVTLSCSPISGHRSVSWYQQTPGQGLQFLFEYFSETQRNKGNFPGRFSGRQFSNSRSEMNVSTLELGDSALYLCASSRWQATSYNEQFFGPGTRLTVL.